This T cell receptor beta chain was sequenced for a study of TIL therapy for anti-PD-1-resistant metastatic lung cancer. The wider study: Tumor harvest preceded PD-1/PD-L1 blockade, followed by nivolumab treatment. Median tumor mutation burden was under 1.9 mutations per megabase. Most patients had lung adenocarcinoma.

Sequencing used immunoSEQ v3. Survey-level samples got 2 million to 2.5 million read pairs; deep-level samples got roughly 5-6 million. Libraries were prepared by immunoSEQ multiplex PCR; TCRdb keeps only in-frame clonotypes and omits some of them. This sample has tens of thousands of clones, with less than 80% found just once. This sample's time point: pre-treatment sample, taken before nivolumab and TIL therapy. This CDR3 is built from 15 residues. The germline V and J ends were trimmed by 4 bases and 5 bases, with 19 bases remaining between them. Looked up from germline, CDR1 is SGHNT and CDR2 is YYREEE (reference sequence).

The chain employs TRBV5-4 and TRBJ2-7; D perhaps matches TRBD1 (6 bases). The sample was blood, taken at baseline. This receptor was obtained from a woman aged 30 to 85 with non-small cell lung cancer. This CDR3 reads CASSPTGRGDDEQYF. In DNA form, the CDR3 reads TGTGCCAGCAGCCCGACCGGCAGGGGTGATGACGAGCAGTACTTC.